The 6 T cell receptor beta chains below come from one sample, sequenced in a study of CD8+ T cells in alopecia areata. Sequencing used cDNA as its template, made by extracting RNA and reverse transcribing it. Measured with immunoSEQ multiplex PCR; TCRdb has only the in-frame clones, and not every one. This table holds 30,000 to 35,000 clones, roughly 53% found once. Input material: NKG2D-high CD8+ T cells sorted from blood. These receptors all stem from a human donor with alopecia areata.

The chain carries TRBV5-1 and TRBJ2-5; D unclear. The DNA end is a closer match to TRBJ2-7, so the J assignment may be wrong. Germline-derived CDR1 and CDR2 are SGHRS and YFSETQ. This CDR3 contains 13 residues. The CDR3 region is CASSLGNKDEQYF. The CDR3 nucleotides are TGCGCCAGCAGCTTGGGGAATAAGGACGAGCAGTACTTC.

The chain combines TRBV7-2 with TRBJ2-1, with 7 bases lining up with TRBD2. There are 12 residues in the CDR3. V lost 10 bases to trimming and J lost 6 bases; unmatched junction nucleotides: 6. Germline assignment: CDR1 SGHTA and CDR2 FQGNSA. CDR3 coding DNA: TGTGCCACCTTTAGCGGGTCCAATGAGCAGTTCTTC. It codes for CATFSGSNEQFF.

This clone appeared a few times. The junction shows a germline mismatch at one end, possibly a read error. The CDR3 sequence: CASSLAQSSTYEQYF. CDR3 nucleotides: TGTGCCAGCAGCCTAGCTCAGTCCTCAACCTACGAGCAGTACTTC. The V call is TRBV7-8, the J call TRBJ2-7, with D perhaps matching TRBD2 (5 bases). CDR1 is SGHVS and CDR2 is FQNEAQ in the germline V gene. The CDR3 is 15 amino acids. Full variable domain (rest looked up from reference TRBV7-8 and TRBJ2-7): GAGVSQSPRYKVAKRGQDVALRCDPISGHVSLFWYQQALGQGPEFLTYFQNEAQLDKSGLPSDRFFAERPEGSVSTLKIQRTQQEDSAVYLCASSLAQSSTYEQYFGPGTRLTVT.

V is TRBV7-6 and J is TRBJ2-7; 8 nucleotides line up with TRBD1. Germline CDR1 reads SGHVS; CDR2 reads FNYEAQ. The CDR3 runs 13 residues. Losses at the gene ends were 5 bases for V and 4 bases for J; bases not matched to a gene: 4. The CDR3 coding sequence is TGTGCCAGCAGCGACGGGACAGGATACGAGCAGTACTTC. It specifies CASSDGTGYEQYF.

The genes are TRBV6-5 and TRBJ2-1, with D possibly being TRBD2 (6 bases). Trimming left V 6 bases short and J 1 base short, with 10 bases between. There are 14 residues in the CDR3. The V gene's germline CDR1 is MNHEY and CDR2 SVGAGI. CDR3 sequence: CASRALASYNEQFF. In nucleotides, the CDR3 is TGTGCCAGCAGGGCACTAGCATCCTACAATGAGCAGTTCTTC.

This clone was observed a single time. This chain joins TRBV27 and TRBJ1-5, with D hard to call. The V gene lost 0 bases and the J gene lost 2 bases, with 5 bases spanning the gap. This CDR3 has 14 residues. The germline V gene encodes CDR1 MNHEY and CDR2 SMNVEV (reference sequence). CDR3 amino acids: CASSLSAGNQPQHF. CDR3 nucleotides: TGTGCCAGCAGTTTATCGGCGGGCAATCAGCCCCAGCATTTT.